The 15 T cell receptor beta chains given below trace back to one sample, sequenced in a study of blood T cell repertoires in COVID-19. Clones were read by immunoSEQ multiplex PCR, and TCRdb kept only the in-frame ones, dropping some. The sample holds some 260,000 clones, roughly 91% seen once. Material for sequencing was PBMCs or T cells enriched from blood (not recorded which). Receptor source: a middle-aged man who had recovered from COVID-19.

V usage is TRBV4-3 and J usage is TRBJ1-5; the D gene is possibly TRBD1 (5 bases). V lost 0 bases and J lost 6, with 9 bases in between. This CDR3 contains 14 residues. Germline V gene sequence: CDR1 LGHNA, CDR2 YSLEER. CDR3 amino acids: CASSQETVTQPQHF. The CDR3 nucleotides read TGCGCCAGCAGCCAAGAGACAGTTACTCAGCCCCAGCATTTT.

This sequence joins TRBV7-2 and TRBJ1-5, with TRBD1 matching over 10 bases. CDR1 and CDR2 from the germline V gene are SGHTA and FQGNSA. There are 17 residues in the CDR3. With 5 bases clipped from V and 3 bases from J, the junction kept 10 bases outside the gene matches. CDR3 loop: CASSAGQGGWNNQPQHF. For the CDR3, the DNA is TGTGCCAGCAGCGCAGGACAGGGGGGGTGGAACAATCAGCCCCAGCATTTT.

This clone was seen just once. The CDR3 is CASRPRTGKNNQPQHF. The CDR3 DNA follows: TGCGCCAGCAGACCCAGGACAGGGAAGAACAATCAGCCCCAGCATTTT. The V call is TRBV10-2, the J call TRBJ1-5; 8 bases line up with TRBD1. The CDR3 sequence is 16 residues long. The junction had 10 bases not matched to a gene; V was cut back by 6 bases and J by 3 bases. Germline assignment: CDR1 WSHSY and CDR2 SAAADI.

V usage is TRBV21-1 and J usage is TRBJ2-7; the table gives TRBD1 as D, unverified against the DNA. TRBV21-1 corresponds to a pseudogene. The CDR3 totals 12 residues. CDR3 bases: TGTGCCAGCAGCAAAGTGGGGCCGGGGCAGTACTTC. As protein: CASSKVGPGQYF.

The chain couples TRBV28 to TRBJ1-1; the D is unclear. V lost 2 bases to trimming and J lost 3 bases, with 13 bases between them. The germline CDR1 and CDR2 sequences are MDHEN and SYDVKM. This CDR3 has 15 amino acids. The CDR3, as DNA: TGTGCCAGCAGTTTACAGGCAGGCTGGGACACTGAAGCTTTCTTT. This translates into CASSLQAGWDTEAFF.

The rearrangement uses TRBV4-3 and TRBJ2-7; 11 positions match TRBD2. V dropped 3 bases and J dropped 0; count of bases not matched to a gene: 4. CDR1 is LGHNA, CDR2 YSLEER, per germline. This CDR3 comprises 16 residues. The chain's CDR3 is CASSQIAGGSSYEQYF. For the CDR3, the DNA is TGCGCCAGCAGCCAGATAGCGGGAGGGAGCTCCTACGAGCAGTACTTC.

The chain employs TRBV10-3 and TRBJ1-2; no definite D call. Germline values: CDR1 ENHRY, CDR2 SYGVKD. V lost 0 bases and J lost 8, with 13 bases in between. The CDR3 runs to 14 residues. CDR3 nucleotide sequence: TGTGCCATCAGTGAGTCAGTAGGAATGGGCGGCTACACCTTC. This gives the protein CAISESVGMGGYTF.

The chain links TRBV7-8 to TRBJ1-1; 10 nucleotides line up with TRBD1. The length of the CDR3 is 18 residues. CDR1 is SGHVS, CDR2 FQNEAQ, per germline. Trimming removed 5 bases from V and 0 bases from J; junction bases left unmatched: 12. CDR3 sequence: CASSPPDRGPGLNTEAFF. In DNA form, the CDR3 reads TGTGCCAGCAGCCCCCCAGACAGGGGGCCTGGCCTGAACACTGAAGCTTTCTTT. The full variable domain, in which reference TRBV7-8 and TRBJ1-1 provide the parts outside the CDR3, is GAGVSQSPRYKVAKRGQDVALRCDPISGHVSLFWYQQALGQGPEFLTYFQNEAQLDKSGLPSDRFFAERPEGSVSTLKIQRTQQEDSAVYLCASSPPDRGPGLNTEAFFGQGTRLTVV.

J is TRBJ2-7 and V is TRBV27; D call uncertain. Germline assignment: CDR1 MNHEY and CDR2 SMNVEV (reference sequence). Between the trimmed V and J ends, which lost 4 bases and 4 bases, there was a span of 26 bases. This CDR3 comprises 18 residues. CDR3 nucleotides: TGTGCCAGCAGTTCGTCCCGGCACCCTGGTGAGGTTTATTACGAGCAGTACTTC. It encodes CASSSSRHPGEVYYEQYF.

The CDR3 bases are TGTGCCAGCAGCTCCCGACAGACTAATGAGCAGTTCTTC. Protein sequence: CASSSRQTNEQFF. The V and J genes are TRBV7-3 and TRBJ2-1; TRBD1 might be the D (5 bases). Germline V gene data show CDR1 as SGHTA and CDR2 as FQGTGA. Trimming removed 4 bases from V and 7 bases from J, with 11 bases in between. CDR3 length: 13 residues.

This chain connects TRBV29-1 to TRBJ2-5; 8 nucleotides line up with TRBD1. Germline loops: CDR1 SQVTM, CDR2 ANQGSEA. The V and J ends lost 7 bases and 2 bases, in that order; junction bases with no gene match: 12. This CDR3 region has 15 residues. DNA for the CDR3: TGCAGCGCCAGAACCTTGGGGACAGGACAAGAGACCCAGTACTTC. It yields the protein CSARTLGTGQETQYF.

The chain joins TRBV12-1 to TRBJ1-1; the table's D call, TRBD1, has no DNA check behind it. TRBV12-1 is classified as a pseudogene. The CDR3 totals 16 residues. The DNA for the CDR3 is TGTGCCAGCAGCTTTGCCATGACAGACCAGAACACTGAAGCTTTCTTT. Translating it yields CASSFAMTDQNTEAFF.

The chain couples TRBV28 to TRBJ2-1; 11 bases fit TRBD2. The CDR3 contains 15 residues. CDR1 is MDHEN, CDR2 SYDVKM, per germline. The V segment lost 8 bases and the J segment 5 bases; nucleotides outside the gene matches: 8. CDR3 in amino acids: CASRIAGGPDNEQFF. DNA for the CDR3: TGTGCCAGCCGCATAGCGGGAGGGCCGGACAATGAGCAGTTCTTC.

The V gene is TRBV19, the J gene TRBJ1-5; the match to TRBD1 covers 8 bases. The CDR3 runs to 18 residues. The germline gives CDR1 LNHDA, CDR2 SQIVND (reference sequence). The V and J ends lost 1 base and 6 bases, in that order; junction bases with no gene match: 14. CDR3 sequence reads: CASSIVGAGGLTRQPQHF. CDR3 sequence (DNA): TGTGCCAGTAGTATAGTGGGTGCAGGGGGCTTAACCCGTCAGCCCCAGCATTTT.

This clone was recorded once. The chain has TRBV6-5 and TRBJ1-2; D call uncertain. Germline CDR1 MNHEY, CDR2 SVGAGI. Trimming removed 7 bases at V and 2 bases at J, with 17 bases between. CDR3 length: 15 residues. The chain's CDR3 is CASTPGTFQNYGYTF. The CDR3 region has the DNA TGTGCCAGCACCCCGGGTACTTTCCAAAACTATGGCTACACCTTC.